The 6 T cell receptor beta chains reported below all come from one sample, sequenced in a study of T cell changes during pregnancy in multiple sclerosis. Using immunoSEQ multiplex PCR, the repertoire was profiled, and TCRdb retains in-frame clones only, with some absent. Of roughly 69,000 clones listed, under 95% were seen once; the top ten hold roughly 1.4%. The sample here was peripheral blood, taken in the third trimester of pregnancy. The receptors come from a female donor with multiple sclerosis, enrolled in a pregnancy study.

This clone appeared a few times. The chain has TRBV27 and TRBJ1-5; D might be TRBD1 (6 bases). The CDR3 is 15 residues long. Germline values: CDR1 MNHEY, CDR2 SMNVEV (reference sequence). The DNA of the CDR3 is TGTGCGGGCAGTGCACAGGGAGTTAGCAATCAGCCCCAGCATTTT. It is translated as CAGSAQGVSNQPQHF.

The rearrangement uses TRBV19 and TRBJ1-2, with 9 bases fitting TRBD1. Germline lookup yields CDR1 LNHDA and CDR2 SQIVND (reference sequence). V gave up 7 bases and J gave up 7 bases; unmatched junction bases: 10. CDR3 length: 14 amino acids. CDR3 DNA sequence: TGTGCCAGTACCTTCCGGGACAGGGTTCGTGGCTACACCTTC. As protein: CASTFRDRVRGYTF.

The V call is TRBV7-9, the J call TRBJ1-4; 8 bases are shared with TRBD1. The CDR3 spans 14 residues. J was trimmed by 11 bases and V by 8 bases; bases with no gene match: 13. Germline V gives CDR1 SEHNR, CDR2 FQNEAQ (reference sequence). CDR3 DNA sequence: TGTGCCAGCGGCGCAGGGGGCGCGGGGTGGAAACTGTTTTTT. This encodes CASGAGGAGWKLFF.

The chain employs TRBV2 and TRBJ2-3, with a weak D call TRBD1 (5 bases). The ends were cut back, 5 bases at V and 2 bases at J, with 11 bases in the middle. Germline V gives CDR1 SNHLY, CDR2 FYNNEI. This CDR3 contains 14 residues. The chain's CDR3 is CASSRQSSTDTQYF. In DNA, the CDR3 is TGTGCCAGCAGTCGACAGAGTTCCACAGATACGCAGTATTTT.

This chain connects TRBV5-6 to TRBJ1-5, with unresolved D. Germline lookup yields CDR1 SGHDT and CDR2 YYEEEE. The CDR3 runs 18 residues. Trimming left V 2 bases short and J 0 bases short, with 18 bases between. Written as DNA, the CDR3 is TGTGCCAGCAGCTTCGGTCTAAGCGGGGTATATAGCAATCAGCCCCAGCATTTT. Translated, it gives CASSFGLSGVYSNQPQHF.

The chain recombines TRBV2 with TRBJ1-5; D is undetermined. Per germline, CDR1 SNHLY and CDR2 FYNNEI. The length of the CDR3 is 18 residues. V was shortened by 6 bases and J by 0 bases, with 21 bases between the two germline ends. The CDR3 loop is CASRPAAPIGYSNQPQHF. CDR3 bases: TGTGCCAGCAGACCCGCGGCCCCGATAGGCTATAGCAATCAGCCCCAGCATTTT.